The 4 T cell receptor beta chains reported below all come from one sample, sequenced in a study of blood T cell repertoires in COVID-19. Method: immunoSEQ multiplex PCR; TCRdb's copy keeps in-frame clones and lacks some. Of 470,000 or so clones listed, 80% to 90% are singletons. Sequencing was performed on peripheral blood. The source of these receptors is a woman in her thirties with acute or convalescent COVID-19.

The chain couples TRBV27 to TRBJ1-2; D may be TRBD1 (6 bases). The germline gives CDR1 MNHEY, CDR2 SMNVEV (reference sequence). V lost 3 bases to trimming and J lost 4 bases, with 12 bases between them. The CDR3 contains 14 residues. In nucleotides, the CDR3 is TGTGCCAGCAGTTTTTACAGGGAAGGCTATGGCTACACCTTC. The encoded protein is CASSFYREGYGYTF.

J is TRBJ1-1 and V is TRBV6-1; TRBD1 might be the D (6 bases). Germline V gives CDR1 MNHNS, CDR2 SASEGT. This CDR3 region has 17 residues. V was trimmed by 2 bases and J by 4 bases, leaving 20 bases between them. For the CDR3, the DNA is TGTGCCAGCAGTGAACCCCCGCGGGGGGGGCTACGCACTGAAGCTTTCTTT. The encoded protein is CASSEPPRGGLRTEAFF.

This clone was recorded only once. The CDR3 loop reads CASVLAVLEQYF. The DNA of the CDR3 is TGTGCCAGCGTTCTAGCCGTTCTCGAGCAGTACTTC. The genes are TRBV7-3 and TRBJ2-7; a possible D gene is TRBD2 (5 bases). Per germline, CDR1 SGHTA and CDR2 FQGTGA. This CDR3 comprises 12 residues. Trimming took off 8 bases at V and 6 bases at J, with 14 bases between the two ends.

This clone was picked up one time. The chain carries TRBV3-1 (or the pseudogene TRBV3-2) and TRBJ2-5, with TRBD2 identical over 7 bases. V dropped 0 bases and J dropped 1; count of bases not matched to a gene: 8. This CDR3 spans 17 amino acids. In germline, CDR1 is LGHDT, CDR2 YNNKEL (reference sequence). The CDR3 DNA follows: TGTGCCAGCAGCCAAGAATTCCTAGCGGTGACCCAAGAGACCCAGTACTTC. This codes for CASSQEFLAVTQETQYF.